This T cell receptor (beta chain) was identified during a study of metastatic and nonmetastatic thyroid tumors. Looking at the study overall: Repertoire data that came from the blood and tumor or nodule tissue of malignant and benign thyroid patients were compared. The study's findings and limits: Malignant thyroid tumors reportedly had TCR beta diversity that was significantly higher than in benign nodules, in blood and tumor.

The germline CDR1 and CDR2 sequences are SGHAT and FQNNGV. The CDR3 covers 17 residues. V gave up 5 bases and J gave up 7 bases, with 26 bases separating them. Thyroid surgery took place with no prior treatment in any patient. Authors' methods: Construction of a distant-metastasis classifier for papillary thyroid cancer relied on CDR3 differences across clinicopathological groups. TCRdb re-analyzed the PCR reads using MiXCR. These V and J calls derive from TCRdb rather than the authors' analysis. The data show several thousand clones, about 20% seen once. In this sample, this clone turned up many times. Its antigen is currently unknown.

J is TRBJ1-2 and V is TRBV11-2, with a tentative D call TRBD1 (6 bases). Material: adjacent normal tissue. This sequence originates from a female donor with papillary thyroid cancer or a benign thyroid nodule (not recorded which). Some clones in this sample may be carry-over from other donors' samples. In DNA, the CDR3 is TGTGCCAGCAGCCCCGGGGTACAGGGAAGTATAGGGGGTGGCTACACCTTC. It specifies CASSPGVQGSIGGGYTF.